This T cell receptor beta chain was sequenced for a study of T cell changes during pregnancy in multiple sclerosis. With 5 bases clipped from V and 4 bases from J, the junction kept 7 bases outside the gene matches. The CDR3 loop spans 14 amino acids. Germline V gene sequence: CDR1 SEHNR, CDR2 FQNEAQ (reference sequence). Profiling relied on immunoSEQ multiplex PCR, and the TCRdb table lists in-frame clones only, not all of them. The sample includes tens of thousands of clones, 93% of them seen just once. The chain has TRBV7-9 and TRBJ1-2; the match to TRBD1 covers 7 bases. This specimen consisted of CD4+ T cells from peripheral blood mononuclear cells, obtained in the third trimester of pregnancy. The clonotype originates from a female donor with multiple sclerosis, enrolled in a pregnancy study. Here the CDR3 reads CASSRGQPLYGYTF. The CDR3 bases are TGTGCCAGCAGCCGGGGACAGCCTCTCTATGGCTACACCTTC.